The sequence of this T cell receptor (beta chain) was determined in a study of cytomegalovirus exposure and HLA in healthy donors. Study results and caveats: A previous analysis found most TCR beta V segments productive roughly 90% or roughly 30% of the time. The dataset shows that most TCR sequences were rare, while some public TCRs occurred in many donors. Roughly even sequencing depth across donors was the assumption behind the presence/absence analyses.

The PCR used 60 Vbeta and 13 Jbeta primers. The repertoire was sequenced with immunoSEQ multiplex PCR; TCRdb's copy has only in-frame clones and lacks some. The data contain under 150,000 clones, 75% to 85% of them singletons. Regarding this clone: The antigen remains undetermined.

The CDR3 is 15 residues long. The germline V and J ends were trimmed by 9 bases and 3 bases, with 17 bases remaining between them. Germline CDR1 reads LNHDA; CDR2 reads SQIVND (reference sequence). The sample was PBMCs. The sequence was obtained from a man in his late teens or twenties in good health and CMV-seronegative. The chain carries TRBV19 and TRBJ1-4, with D maybe TRBD1 (6 bases). The CDR3 loop reads CASRTATTANEKLFF. The CDR3 coding sequence is TGTGCCAGCCGGACAGCAACGACGGCTAATGAAAAACTGTTTTTT.